This T cell receptor beta chain was profiled in a study of identifying expanded T cells in peripheral blood. Overall study findings and caveats: Clone count variance between roughly 2-week samples rose with total template count.

Concerning this clone: What it binds is not known.

Clones were read by immunoSEQ multiplex PCR, and TCRdb kept only the in-frame ones, dropping some. The sample gives approximately 90,000 clones, around 86% of which show up once; 5.5% to 6.5% is in the top ten. Between the trimmed V and J ends, which lost 6 bases and 8 bases, there was a span of 23 bases. This CDR3 is built from 16 residues. CDR1 is MNHNY, CDR2 SVGAGI, per germline (reference sequence). The rearrangement links TRBV6-6 to TRBJ2-1; either TRBD1 or TRBD2 may supply D (5 bases each). This receptor was taken from a person aged 18 to 75 in good health. The sequenced material came from blood. CDR3 region: CASSLHPRGPSHEQFF. CDR3 nucleotides: TGTGCCAGCAGCTTACATCCCCGGGGCCCTAGCCATGAGCAGTTCTTC.